The T cell receptor beta chain described here comes from a study of T cell changes during pregnancy in multiple sclerosis. V was pared by 4 bases and J by 6 bases, with 8 bases of the junction left unmatched. There are 16 residues in the CDR3. Germline-derived CDR1 and CDR2 are MNHEY and SVGAGI. Sequenced by immunoSEQ multiplex PCR; TCRdb stores in-frame clones only, minus some. The sample holds approximately 38,000 clones, about 94% seen once. Material: peripheral blood, obtained in the third trimester of pregnancy. The sequence was collected from a female donor with multiple sclerosis, enrolled in a pregnancy study. The chain has TRBV6-5 and TRBJ2-7; 14 nucleotides match TRBD2. The CDR3 spells CASSSGLAGALAEQYF. The DNA for the CDR3 is TGTGCCAGCAGTTCGGGACTAGCGGGAGCCTTAGCCGAGCAGTACTTC.